The following is a TCR beta chain sequence with its context. RNA totalling roughly 0.5 to 1 ug underwent reverse transcription with random hexamers. TCRdb ran MiXCR on the immunoSEQ multiplex PCR reads and lists one entry per CDR3 protein. The sample has 100,000 to 150,000 distinct CDR3 sequences; approximately 96% are singletons. This entry comes from a study of CD8 T cells in Susac syndrome. V dropped 6 bases and J dropped 3; count of bases not matched to a gene: 1. Germline lookup yields CDR1 SNHLY and CDR2 FYNNEI. There are 14 residues in the CDR3. This chain uses TRBV2 with TRBJ2-7, with TRBD2 matching over 14 bases. Material for sequencing was CD8+ T cells from PBMCs. The clonotype comes from a human donor with Susac syndrome. DNA for the CDR3: TGTGCCAGCAGGGGACTAGCGGGAGTCTACGAGCAGTACTTC. This codes for CASRGLAGVYEQYF.